Detailed here is one T cell receptor beta chain. This table comes from immunoSEQ multiplex PCR, and its TCRdb copy is limited to in-frame clones, with some not included. The profile covers approximately 70,000 clones, with roughly 96% appearing a single time and less than 0.25% taken by the ten largest. The CDR3 contains 13 residues. The V end lost 6 bases, the J end lost 6 bases, and 12 bases lay between the germline ends. The V gene's germline CDR1 is MNHEY and CDR2 SVGAGI. This sample was included in a study of technical replicates of blood from a few donors. This clonotype was obtained from a human donor in good health. This chain connects TRBV6-5 to TRBJ2-1; a weak D match, TRBD2 (6 bases). Material for sequencing was T cells isolated from PBMCs. Here the CDR3 DNA reads TGTGCCAGCAGATACCTGGGGGGCAATGAGCAGTTCTTC. It specifies CASRYLGGNEQFF.